This T cell receptor beta chain was identified during a study of blood T cell repertoires in COVID-19 (TCRdb year 2020). A note on the overall study: The collaborator samples originated in the United States, Italy and Spain and spanned the acute and convalescent phases of COVID-19. The prospective study material was composed of cDNA or gDNA derived from T cells, B-cell-depleted T cells, or PBMCs. Deeply sampled blood TCRbeta repertoires from subjects exposed to, actively infected with, or recovered from COVID-19 were included in the dataset. A freely available public database, intended as a resource for researchers studying the immune response to SARS-CoV-2, is where the repertoires were released. Samples came from the ongoing ImmuneRACE study (first 160 participants) plus 1,254 subjects from 6 global collaborators. A de-identified subject ID, COVID-19 status, age in years and sex were almost always included in the sample metadata. HLA class I and class II types, where available, came from metadata supplied by the sample provider rather than from assay-based typing. Overall results and qualifications from the work: How much clinical and demographic metadata was included differed by source and by participant, and the metadata was provided uncurated.

Comment on this clone: Its antigen is still unknown. No much larger clonotype is one base removed from it; base qualities were not supplied.

The germline V gene sets CDR1 to MNHEY and CDR2 to SVGAGI. The V end loses 9 bases and the J end loses 1 base, and a stretch of 15 bases separates them. There are 14 amino acids in the CDR3, from cysteine to phenylalanine inclusive. The kept DNA is CDR3 alone, 42 bases in frame from the first base. TCRbeta CDR3 regions were amplified from genomic DNA by means of the immunoSEQ Assay, a bias-controlled multiplex PCR. Per the original workflow: Nucleated cell counts per sample were estimated from amplification of reference gene primers within the assay. To quantify the absolute abundance of each unique TCRbeta CDR3 rearrangement, sequence reads were collapsed and filtered. For each sample, productive Simpson clonality was calculated as the square root of Simpson's diversity index over productive rearrangements. TCRdb carries this immuneACCESS record with in-frame sequences only. Its versions omit some clonotypes, under half of them owing to an unresolved V gene in the studies checked, with the rest unexplained. V, J and clone size are taken as reported in that table, and D and trimming were inferred from the DNA itself. Within this sample are roughly 68,000 clones, with roughly nine tenths of them counted one time only. The top ten clones comprise 7.3% of the sample.

One collaborating source in Seattle enrolled patients while the patients were actively infected and followed the patients over time throughout the course of disease. Whole blood was collected in K2EDTA tubes by collaborating institutions according to the institutions' own protocols. Collaborator samples were shipped for TCRbeta analysis as frozen whole blood, isolated PBMCs, or DNA extracted from either sample type. This TCR was recovered from a man aged 35-49 years with COVID-19, enrolled during active disease. This sequence uses TRBV6-5 and TRBJ1-1; TRBD1 could be the D gene, as 5 bases match. The sample was peripheral blood. The CDR3 is CASTWGEGNTEAFF. The DNA sequence is as follows: TGTGCCAGTACCTGGGGGGAGGGGAACACTGAAGCTTTCTTT.